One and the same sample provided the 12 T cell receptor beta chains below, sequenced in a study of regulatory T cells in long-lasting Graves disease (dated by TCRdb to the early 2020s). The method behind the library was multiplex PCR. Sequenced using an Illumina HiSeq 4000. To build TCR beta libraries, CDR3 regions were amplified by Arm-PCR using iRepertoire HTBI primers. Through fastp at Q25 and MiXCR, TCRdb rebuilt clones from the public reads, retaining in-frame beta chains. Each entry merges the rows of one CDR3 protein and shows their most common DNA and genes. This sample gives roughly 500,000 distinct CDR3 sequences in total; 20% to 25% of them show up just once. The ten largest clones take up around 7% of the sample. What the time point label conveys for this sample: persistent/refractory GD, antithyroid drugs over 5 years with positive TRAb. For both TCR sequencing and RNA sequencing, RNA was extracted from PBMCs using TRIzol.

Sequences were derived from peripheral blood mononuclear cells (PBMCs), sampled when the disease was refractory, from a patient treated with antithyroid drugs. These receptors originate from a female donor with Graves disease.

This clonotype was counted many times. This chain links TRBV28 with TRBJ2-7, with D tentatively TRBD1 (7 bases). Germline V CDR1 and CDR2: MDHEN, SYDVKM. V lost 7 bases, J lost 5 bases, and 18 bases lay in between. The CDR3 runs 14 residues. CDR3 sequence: CASTLDREVDEQYF. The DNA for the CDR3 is TGTGCCAGCACCTTAGACAGGGAGGTTGACGAGCAGTACTTC. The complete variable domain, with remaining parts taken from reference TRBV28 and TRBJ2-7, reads DVKVTQSSRYLVKRTGEKVFLECVQDMDHENMFWYRQDPGLGLRLIYFSYDVKMKEKGDIPEGYSVSREKKERFSLILESASTNQTSMYLCASTLDREVDEQYFGPGTRLTVT.

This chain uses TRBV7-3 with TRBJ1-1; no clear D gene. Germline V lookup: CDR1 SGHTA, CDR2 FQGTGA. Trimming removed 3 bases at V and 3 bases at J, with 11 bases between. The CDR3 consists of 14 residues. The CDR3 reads CASSFSGRDTEAFF. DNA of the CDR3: TGTGCCAGCAGCTTTTCGGGCCGGGACACTGAAGCTTTCTTT. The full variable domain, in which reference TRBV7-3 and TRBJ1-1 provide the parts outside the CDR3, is GAGVSQTPSNKVTEKGKYVELRCDPISGHTALYWYRQSLGQGPEFLIYFQGTGAADDSGLPNDRFFAVRPEGSVSTLKIQRTERGDSAVYLCASSFSGRDTEAFFGQGTRLTVV.

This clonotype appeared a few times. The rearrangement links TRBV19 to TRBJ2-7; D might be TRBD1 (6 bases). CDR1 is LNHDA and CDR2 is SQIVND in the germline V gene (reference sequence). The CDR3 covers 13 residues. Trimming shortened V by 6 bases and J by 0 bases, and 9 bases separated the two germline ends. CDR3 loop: CASRDSNSYEQYF. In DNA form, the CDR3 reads TGTGCCAGTAGGGACAGTAACTCCTACGAGCAGTACTTC. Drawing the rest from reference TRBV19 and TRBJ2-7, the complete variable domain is DGGITQSPKYLFRKEGQNVTLSCEQNLNHDAMYWYRQDPGQGLRLIYYSQIVNDFQKGDIAEGYSVSREKKESFPLTVTSAQKNPTAFYLCASRDSNSYEQYFGPGTRLTVT.

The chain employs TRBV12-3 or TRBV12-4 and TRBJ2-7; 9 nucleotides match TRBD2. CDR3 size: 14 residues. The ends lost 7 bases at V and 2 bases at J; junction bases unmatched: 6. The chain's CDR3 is CASTVTSGAYEQYF. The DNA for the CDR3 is TGTGCCAGCACCGTGACTAGCGGCGCCTACGAGCAGTACTTC.

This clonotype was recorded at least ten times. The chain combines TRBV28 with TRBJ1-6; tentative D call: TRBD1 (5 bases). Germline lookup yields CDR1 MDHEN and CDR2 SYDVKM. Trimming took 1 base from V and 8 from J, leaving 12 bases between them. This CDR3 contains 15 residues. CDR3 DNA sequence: TGTGCCAGCAGTTTATCAAGGGGATTCTATTCACCCCTCCACTTT. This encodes CASSLSRGFYSPLHF.

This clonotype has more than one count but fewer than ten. CDR3 coding DNA: TGTGCCAGCAGCGGACAGGGCAGCAATCAGCCCCAGCATTTT. As protein: CASSGQGSNQPQHF. The chain joins TRBV9 to TRBJ1-5; 7 bases fit TRBD1. The V gene's germline CDR1 is SGDLS and CDR2 YYNGEE. The CDR3 spans 14 residues. J lost 1 base, V lost 3 bases, and 1 base had no gene match.

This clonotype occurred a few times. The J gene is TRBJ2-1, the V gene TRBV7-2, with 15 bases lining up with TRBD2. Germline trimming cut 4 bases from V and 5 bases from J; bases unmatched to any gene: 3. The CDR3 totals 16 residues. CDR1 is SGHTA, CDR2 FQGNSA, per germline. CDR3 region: CASSWTSGRADNEQFF. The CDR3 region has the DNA TGTGCCAGCAGCTGGACTAGCGGGAGGGCCGACAATGAGCAGTTCTTC. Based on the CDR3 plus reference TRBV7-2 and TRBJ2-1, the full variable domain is GAGVSQSPSNKVTEKGKDVELRCDPISGHTALYWYRQSLGQGLEFLIYFQGNSAPDKSGLPSDRFSAERTGGSVSTLTIQRTQQEDSAVYLCASSWTSGRADNEQFFGPGTRLTVL.

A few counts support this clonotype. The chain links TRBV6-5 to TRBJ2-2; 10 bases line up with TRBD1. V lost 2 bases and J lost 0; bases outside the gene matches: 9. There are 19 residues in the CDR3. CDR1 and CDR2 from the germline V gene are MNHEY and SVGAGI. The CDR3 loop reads CASSYGLGTGAPNTGELFF. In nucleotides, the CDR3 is TGTGCCAGCAGTTACGGTTTGGGGACAGGGGCCCCGAACACCGGGGAGCTGTTTTTT.

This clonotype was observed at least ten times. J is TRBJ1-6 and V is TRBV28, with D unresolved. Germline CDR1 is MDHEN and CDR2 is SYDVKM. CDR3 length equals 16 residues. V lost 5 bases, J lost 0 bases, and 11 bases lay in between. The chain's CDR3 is CASSPDGSSYNSPLHF. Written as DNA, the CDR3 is TGTGCCAGCAGTCCTGACGGAAGCTCCTATAATTCACCCCTCCACTTT.

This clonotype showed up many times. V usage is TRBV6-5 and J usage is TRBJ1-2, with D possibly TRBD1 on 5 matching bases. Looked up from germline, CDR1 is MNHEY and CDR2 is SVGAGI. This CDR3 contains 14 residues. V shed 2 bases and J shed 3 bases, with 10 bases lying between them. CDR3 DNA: TGTGCCAGCAGTTACGTGGGGCCGCACTATGGCTACACCTTC. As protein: CASSYVGPHYGYTF.

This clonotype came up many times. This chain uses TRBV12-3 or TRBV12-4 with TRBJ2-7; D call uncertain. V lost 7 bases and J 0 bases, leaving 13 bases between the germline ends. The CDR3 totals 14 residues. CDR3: CASTSGASSYEQYF. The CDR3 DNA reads TGTGCCAGCACCTCGGGCGCGAGCTCCTACGAGCAGTACTTC.

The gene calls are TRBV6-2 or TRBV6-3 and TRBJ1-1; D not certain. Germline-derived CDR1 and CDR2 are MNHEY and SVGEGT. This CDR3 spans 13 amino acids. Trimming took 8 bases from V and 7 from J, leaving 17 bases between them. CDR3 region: CASLGSTTHEAFF. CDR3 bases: TGTGCCAGCCTCGGATCCACCACCCATGAAGCTTTCTTT.